Listed below are T cell receptor beta chains from one sample, sequenced in a study of T cell responses to AZD1222 COVID-19 vaccine. The repertoire was sequenced with immunoSEQ multiplex PCR; TCRdb's copy has only in-frame clones and lacks some. The table has 150,000 to 200,000 clones, 90% to 95% seen once. The sequenced sample was peripheral blood, obtained on day 0 of AZD1222 vaccination. These TCRs come from an adult in good health. The CDR3 runs from the conserved cysteine through the conserved F or W. D genes are given only for firm matches. Size is stated for part of the rows, as once, few or many counts, or as a class when the clone is expanded.

CDR3 protein	CDR3 DNA	clone size	V gene	J gene	D gene	CDR3 length
CASSYSIGEGYTF	TGTGCCAGCAGTTACTCGATTGGGGAAGGCTACACCTTC	NA	TRBV6-5	TRBJ1-2	NA	13
CASSPKPNPYGYTF	TGTGCCAGCAGCCCGAAGCCAAACCCCTATGGCTACACCTTC	NA	TRBV2	TRBJ1-2	NA	14
CASSSKALAGNEQFF	TGTGCCAGCAGTTCAAAAGCACTAGCGGGGAATGAGCAGTTCTTC	NA	TRBV27	TRBJ2-1	TRBD2	15
CASSQARTSGRINEQFF	TGTGCCAGCAGCCAAGCCAGGACTAGCGGGAGGATAAATGAGCAGTTCTTC	NA	TRBV3-1/TRBV3-2	TRBJ2-1	TRBD2	17
CASSLPAVYEAFF	TGTGCCAGCAGTTTGCCGGCCGTTTATGAAGCTTTCTTT	once	TRBV28	TRBJ1-1	NA	13
CASSPPESLGMETQYF	TGTGCCAGCTCACCGCCTGAATCACTAGGGATGGAGACCCAGTACTTC	NA	TRBV18	TRBJ2-5	NA	16
CASSFVGDEQFF	TGTGCCAGCAGTTTTGTTGGGGACGAGCAGTTCTTC	NA	TRBV27	TRBJ2-1	NA	12
CASSKRWGNEKLFF	TGTGCCAGTAGTAAGCGTTGGGGGAATGAAAAACTGTTTTTT	NA	TRBV19	TRBJ1-4	NA	14
CASSLPPTGGDTQYF	TGTGCCAGCAGTCTGCCCCCCACGGGGGGGGATACGCAGTATTTT	NA	TRBV7-9	TRBJ2-3	TRBD2	15
CASTTGQGRYQPQHF	TGTGCCAGTACCACGGGACAGGGACGGTATCAGCCCCAGCATTTT	NA	TRBV19	TRBJ1-5	TRBD1	15
CAWNQGHNTGELFF	TGTGCCTGGAATCAAGGACACAACACCGGGGAGCTGTTTTTT	few	TRBV30	TRBJ2-2	NA	14
CASSPRDSGKNEQFF	TGTGCCAGCAGTCCCCGGGATAGCGGGAAAAATGAGCAGTTCTTC	once	TRBV27	TRBJ2-1	TRBD2	15
CASSHPRQGEEYGYTF	TGTGCCAGCAGTCACCCTCGACAGGGGGAGGAGTATGGCTACACCTTC	NA	TRBV2	TRBJ1-2	TRBD1	16
CASSQNGFSTDTQYF	TGTGCCAGCAGCCAAAACGGGTTCAGCACAGATACGCAGTATTTT	NA	TRBV7-3	TRBJ2-3	NA	15
CASSLYEGRNTEAFF	TGTGCCAGCAGCTTATACGAGGGGAGGAACACTGAAGCTTTCTTT	NA	TRBV7-3	TRBJ1-1	NA	15
CASSPKRTPAVAEAFF	TGTGCCAGCAGCCCTAAGCGAACGCCCGCTGTGGCTGAAGCTTTCTTT	NA	TRBV7-8	TRBJ1-1	NA	16
CASSLWGNQPQHF	TGTGCCAGCAGTTTATGGGGGAATCAGCCCCAGCATTTT	NA	TRBV12-3/TRBV12-4	TRBJ1-5	NA	13
CSALHRYEQYF	TGCAGTGCGCTTCACCGGTACGAGCAGTACTTC	NA	TRBV20-1	TRBJ2-7	NA	11
CASSSGQAEETQYF	TGTGCCAGCAGCTCGGGACAGGCCGAAGAGACCCAGTACTTC	NA	TRBV7-2	TRBJ2-5	TRBD1	14
CASSLGPGRVPYEQYF	TGCGCCAGCAGCTTGGGACCCGGCAGGGTCCCCTACGAGCAGTACTTC	NA	TRBV5-1	TRBJ2-7	NA	16
CASSQGTGGSYEQYF	TGCGCCAGCAGCCAAGGAACAGGGGGCTCCTACGAGCAGTACTTC	NA	TRBV4-1	TRBJ2-7	TRBD1	15
CASSLWGQGAREQYF	TGTGCCAGCAGCCTGTGGGGACAGGGGGCCCGGGAGCAGTACTTC	NA	TRBV7-8	TRBJ2-7	TRBD1	15
CASTRGGSYEQYF	TGTGCCAGCACCCGCGGGGGCTCCTACGAGCAGTACTTC	NA	TRBV6-5	TRBJ2-7	TRBD2	13
CASSSGLAGVTGELFF	TGTGCCAGCAGCTCAGGACTAGCGGGAGTCACCGGGGAGCTGTTTTTT	once	TRBV5-4	TRBJ2-2	TRBD2	16
CASSQGGWNTGELFF	TGTGCCAGCAGCCAGGGTGGTTGGAACACCGGGGAGCTGTTTTTT	NA	TRBV3-1/TRBV3-2	TRBJ2-2	NA	15
CASSRGPTGELFF	TGTGCCAGCAGCCGCGGACCAACCGGGGAGCTGTTTTTT	NA	TRBV3-1/TRBV3-2	TRBJ2-2	NA	13
CASSPIGQGVSYEQYF	TGCGCCAGCAGCCCCATTGGACAGGGGGTATCTTACGAGCAGTACTTC	NA	TRBV5-1	TRBJ2-7	TRBD1	16